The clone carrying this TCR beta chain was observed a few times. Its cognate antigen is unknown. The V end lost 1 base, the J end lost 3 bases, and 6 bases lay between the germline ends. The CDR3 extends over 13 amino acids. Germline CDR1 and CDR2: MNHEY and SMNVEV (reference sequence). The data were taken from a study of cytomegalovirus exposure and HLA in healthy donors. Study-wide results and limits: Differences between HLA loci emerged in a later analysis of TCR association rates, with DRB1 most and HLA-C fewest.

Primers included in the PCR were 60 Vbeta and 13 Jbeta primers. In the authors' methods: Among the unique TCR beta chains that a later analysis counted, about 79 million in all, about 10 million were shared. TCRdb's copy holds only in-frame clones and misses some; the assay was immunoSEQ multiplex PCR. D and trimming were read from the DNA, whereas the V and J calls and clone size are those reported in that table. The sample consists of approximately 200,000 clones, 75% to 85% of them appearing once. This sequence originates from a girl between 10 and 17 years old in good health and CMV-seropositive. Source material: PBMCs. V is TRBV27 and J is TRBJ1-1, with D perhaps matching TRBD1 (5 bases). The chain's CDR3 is CASSLWGDTEAFF. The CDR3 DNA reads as TGTGCCAGCAGTTTATGGGGGGACACTGAAGCTTTCTTT.